The 28 T cell receptor beta chains given below trace back to one sample, sequenced in a study of blood T cell repertoires in COVID-19. Clones were sequenced by immunoSEQ multiplex PCR, and TCRdb holds only the in-frame ones, with some missing. The data contain about 170,000 clones, about 93% of them singletons. The sample comprised peripheral blood. These receptors were collected from a woman between 50 and 59 years old with acute or convalescent COVID-19.

This chain connects TRBV24-1 to TRBJ2-7, with 12 nucleotides matching TRBD1. Germline V gene sequence: CDR1 KGHDR, CDR2 SFDVKD. Trimming cost V 4 bases and J 3 bases; bases outside gene matches: 9. The CDR3 consists of 17 residues. The DNA of the CDR3 is TGTGCCACCAGTGACACCCCGGGGACAGGGGGCAACTACGAGCAGTACTTC. Its protein is CATSDTPGTGGNYEQYF.

This sequence joins TRBV6-5 and TRBJ1-5; no definite D call. The CDR3 runs to 14 residues. The V gene's germline CDR1 is MNHEY and CDR2 SVGAGI. Trimming removed 10 bases from V and 6 bases from J, with 19 bases in between. In nucleotides, the CDR3 is TGTGCCACCCAGACACAGATAGGTAGTCAGCCCCAGCATTTT. Its protein is CATQTQIGSQPQHF.

The chain couples TRBV5-1 to TRBJ1-4; D call uncertain. The CDR3 totals 18 residues. V gave up 3 bases and J gave up 0 bases, with 18 bases separating them. Germline V gene lookup returns CDR1 SGHRS and CDR2 YFSETQ. The DNA for the CDR3 is TGCGCCAGCAGCTCTCGAGGGTCCACTTATGCAACTAATGAAAAACTGTTTTTT. This codes for CASSSRGSTYATNEKLFF.

The genes are TRBV6-1 and TRBJ1-5, with D possibly TRBD1 on 5 matching bases. There are 15 residues in the CDR3. Trimming took off 3 bases at V and 0 bases at J, with 9 bases between the two ends. Germline assignment: CDR1 MNHNS and CDR2 SASEGT. The CDR3 protein is CASSEWQGSNQPQHF. DNA of the CDR3: TGTGCCAGCAGTGAGTGGCAGGGTAGCAATCAGCCCCAGCATTTT.

V usage is TRBV30 and J usage is TRBJ2-1, with unresolved D. The germline V gene encodes CDR1 GTSNPN and CDR2 SVGIG (reference sequence). This CDR3 is 13 amino acids long. V was cut by 3 bases and J by 1 base, with 7 bases left in between. The CDR3 region is CAWRERSYNEQFF. The DNA of the CDR3 is TGTGCCTGGAGGGAGAGGTCCTACAATGAGCAGTTCTTC.

The chain recombines TRBV3-1 (or the pseudogene TRBV3-2) with TRBJ1-3; D not resolved. Germline assignment: CDR1 LGHDT and CDR2 YNNKEL (reference sequence). Trimming left V 0 bases short and J 7 bases short, with 4 bases between. The CDR3 has 12 residues. Here the CDR3 reads CASSQDRNTIYF. The CDR3 nucleotides read TGTGCCAGCAGCCAAGACCGTAACACCATATATTTT.

The CDR3 protein is CASSLASGLASRNEQFF. The DNA of the CDR3 is TGTGCCAGCAGCTTGGCCTCTGGGCTAGCTTCTCGCAATGAGCAGTTCTTC. The rearrangement joins TRBV5-4 to TRBJ2-1; TRBD2 might be the D (5 bases). Trimming took 0 bases from V and 6 from J, leaving 19 bases between them. The CDR3 loop spans 17 amino acids. The germline V gene has CDR1 SGHNT and CDR2 YYREEE (reference sequence).

The chain links TRBV30 to TRBJ2-7; 7 bases match TRBD2. V gave up 5 bases and J gave up 7 bases; unmatched junction bases: 5. CDR3 length: 11 residues. Per the germline V gene, CDR1 is GTSNPN and CDR2 is SVGIG (reference sequence). The CDR3 DNA reads as TGTGCCTGGTCGGGGGGACGGGAGCAGTACTTC. Protein product: CAWSGGREQYF.

The J gene is TRBJ2-1, the V gene TRBV27; D is uncertain. Germline V gene sequence: CDR1 MNHEY, CDR2 SMNVEV (reference sequence). V shed 2 bases and J shed 7 bases, with 15 bases lying between them. The length of the CDR3 is 15 residues. The CDR3 is CASSLEAAPLNEQFF. The CDR3 nucleotides read TGTGCCAGCAGTTTAGAAGCCGCCCCCTTGAATGAGCAGTTCTTC.

The V gene is TRBV19, the J gene TRBJ1-5; TRBD1 aligns across 9 bases. CDR3 length equals 14 residues. The germline gives CDR1 LNHDA, CDR2 SQIVND (reference sequence). The V and J ends lost 6 bases and 7 bases, in that order; junction bases with no gene match: 7. In nucleotides, the CDR3 is TGTGCCAGTAGGGCCACAGGGGGCCGGCAGCCCCAGCATTTT. Protein: CASRATGGRQPQHF.

This clone was detected only once. The V and J genes are TRBV15 and TRBJ1-5, with unresolved D. Trimming shortened V by 1 base and J by 2 bases, and 3 bases separated the two germline ends. The CDR3 is made up of 13 amino acids. CDR1 and CDR2 from the germline V gene are LNHNV and YYDKDF (reference sequence). CDR3 residues: CATSRVGNQPQHF. The CDR3 region has the DNA TGTGCCACCAGCAGAGTAGGCAATCAGCCCCAGCATTTT.

The chain recombines TRBV6-6 with TRBJ1-5; D is possibly TRBD1 (5 bases). Trimming took off 5 bases at V and 0 bases at J, with 11 bases between the two ends. Germline lookup yields CDR1 MNHNY and CDR2 SVGAGI (reference sequence). The CDR3 contains 15 residues. The CDR3 bases are TGTGCCAGCAGTCGTCAGGGATATAGCAATCAGCCCCAGCATTTT. Translation: CASSRQGYSNQPQHF.

The chain couples TRBV7-2 to TRBJ2-3; 9 bases fit TRBD1. The CDR3 extends over 16 amino acids. Germline assignment: CDR1 SGHTA and CDR2 FQGNSA. The ends lost 3 bases at V and 0 bases at J; junction bases unmatched: 4. CDR3 amino acids: CASSFTGTGSTDTQYF. The CDR3 DNA sequence: TGTGCCAGCAGCTTTACCGGGACAGGGAGCACAGATACGCAGTATTTT. Combining the CDR3 with reference TRBV7-2 and TRBJ2-3 gives the whole variable domain GAGVSQSPSNKVTEKGKDVELRCDPISGHTALYWYRQSLGQGLEFLIYFQGNSAPDKSGLPSDRFSAERTGGSVSTLTIQRTQQEDSAVYLCASSFTGTGSTDTQYFGPGTRLTVL.

V is TRBV6-5 and J is TRBJ2-7, with D possibly TRBD2 on 6 matching bases. With 0 bases removed from V and 6 bases from J, the gap between germline ends came to 18 bases. Looked up from germline, CDR1 is MNHEY and CDR2 is SVGAGI. This CDR3 spans 16 amino acids. CDR3 residues: CASSYSTLGPTSEQYF. The CDR3 DNA follows: TGTGCCAGCAGTTACTCGACCCTGGGACCGACTAGCGAGCAGTACTTC.

This clone was recorded once. CDR3 sequence reads: CAWSRQGPYTEAFF. The CDR3 region has the DNA TGTGCCTGGAGTCGACAGGGGCCCTACACTGAAGCTTTCTTT. The rearrangement links TRBV30 to TRBJ1-1, with 8 bases that match TRBD1. With V trimmed by 2 bases and J by 3 bases, 5 bases remained unmatched. The CDR3 is made up of 14 amino acids. Germline lookup yields CDR1 GTSNPN and CDR2 SVGIG (reference sequence).

The chain couples TRBV3-1 (or the pseudogene TRBV3-2) to TRBJ1-1; TRBD1 matches at 8 bases. The germline CDR1 and CDR2 sequences are LGHDT and YNNKEL (reference sequence). J lost 6 bases, V lost 3 bases, and 3 bases had no gene match. This CDR3 region has 13 residues. CDR3 nucleotides: TGTGCCAGCAGCCAGGACAGGGTCGCTGAAGCTTTCTTT. It codes for CASSQDRVAEAFF.

This chain joins TRBV6-2 or TRBV6-3 and TRBJ1-1; TRBD1 aligns across 9 bases. CDR1 is MNHEY and CDR2 is SVGEGT in the germline V gene. Trimming removed 7 bases from V and 4 bases from J; junction bases left unmatched: 16. There are 17 residues in the CDR3. The CDR3 DNA follows: TGTGCCAGCATCCCGGGGGGACAGGGACGGTCCGGCACTGAAGCTTTCTTT. Translated, it gives CASIPGGQGRSGTEAFF.

This chain links TRBV9 with TRBJ2-1; perhaps TRBD2 as D (5 bases). V dropped 5 bases and J dropped 1 base, with 7 bases sitting between them. The CDR3 loop spans 13 amino acids. The germline CDR1 and CDR2 sequences are SGDLS and YYNGEE. Here the CDR3 reads CASSGSSYNEQFF. The CDR3 DNA follows: TGTGCCAGCAGTGGGAGTTCCTACAATGAGCAGTTCTTC.

The chain recombines TRBV7-9 with TRBJ2-7, with 8 bases identical to TRBD1. CDR1 SEHNR and CDR2 FQNEAQ come from the germline V gene (reference sequence). Unmatched junction bases numbered 4, after V lost 5 bases and J lost 7 bases. CDR3 length: 12 amino acids. CDR3 DNA: TGTGCCAGCAGCCTAACAGGGGGAGAGCAGTACTTC. Residues: CASSLTGGEQYF.

The chain recombines TRBV10-3 with TRBJ1-3, with D possibly TRBD1 on 5 matching bases. The V end was cut by 6 bases, the J end by 1 base, with 25 bases between. From germline, CDR1 is ENHRY and CDR2 SYGVKD. The CDR3 loop spans 19 amino acids. In nucleotides, the CDR3 is TGTGCCATCAGCGCTGTGCGGGAGAGGGGATGGGGGTCTGGAAACACCATATATTTT. This gives the protein CAISAVRERGWGSGNTIYF.

The rearrangement joins TRBV10-3 to TRBJ2-3; 7 nucleotides align to TRBD1. The germline V gene has CDR1 ENHRY and CDR2 SYGVKD. Trimming cost V 6 bases and J 5 bases; bases outside gene matches: 11. The CDR3 spans 15 residues. CDR3 bases: TGTGCCATCAGGCGACAGGGAAGATTGGTAGATACGCAGTATTTT. Translated: CAIRRQGRLVDTQYF.

This clone has more than one count but fewer than ten. V and J are TRBV6-5 and TRBJ1-3; D ambiguous. The CDR3 loop spans 16 amino acids. Between the trimmed V and J ends, which lost 2 bases and 0 bases, there was a span of 11 bases. Per the germline V gene, CDR1 is MNHEY and CDR2 is SVGAGI. CDR3 in amino acids: CASSYGRGFSGNTIYF. CDR3 bases: TGTGCCAGCAGTTACGGGCGGGGATTCTCTGGAAACACCATATATTTT.

This chain connects TRBV25-1 to TRBJ1-1; TRBD1 matches 8 bases. CDR3 length equals 15 residues. The V gene's germline CDR1 is MGHDK and CDR2 SYGVNS. The J segment lost 5 bases and the V segment lost 3 bases, leaving 8 bases of the junction unmatched. For the CDR3, the DNA is TGTGCCAGCAGTGAGATAGGCAGGGGGCAAACTGAAGCTTTCTTT. Its translation: CASSEIGRGQTEAFF.

The chain joins TRBV5-1 to TRBJ1-4, with 7 bases that match TRBD1. CDR3 length: 14 residues. Germline loops: CDR1 SGHRS, CDR2 YFSETQ. The V segment lost 4 bases and the J segment 5 bases; nucleotides outside the gene matches: 5. CDR3 in DNA: TGCGCCAGCAGCACGGGGACAGCGAATGAAAAACTGTTTTTT. It specifies CASSTGTANEKLFF.

The rearrangement uses TRBV12-3 or TRBV12-4 and TRBJ2-5; D possibly corresponds to TRBD2 (6 bases). V was cut by 7 bases and J by 5 bases, with 14 bases left in between. CDR3 length: 13 amino acids. The CDR3 region has the DNA TGTGCCAGCACTCTCGGGACTCCGGAGACCCAGTACTTC. This codes for CASTLGTPETQYF.

The chain carries TRBV27 and TRBJ2-1, with 11 bases lining up with TRBD2. Germline assignment: CDR1 MNHEY and CDR2 SMNVEV (reference sequence). V gave up 2 bases and J gave up 8 bases; unmatched junction bases: 11. This CDR3 region has 17 residues. In DNA, the CDR3 is TGTGCCAGCAGTTTACTCCCTAGCGGGAGGATCCTGCATGAGCAGTTCTTC. Translated: CASSLLPSGRILHEQFF.

The V call is TRBV19, the J call TRBJ2-3, with no clear D. V dropped 5 bases and J dropped 2 bases, with 8 bases sitting between them. The CDR3 extends over 13 amino acids. CDR1 is LNHDA and CDR2 is SQIVND in the germline V gene (reference sequence). The CDR3 coding sequence is TGTGCCAGTAGTCCTTATTACACAGATACGCAGTATTTT. Encoded protein: CASSPYYTDTQYF.

This clone has only a few counts. J is TRBJ2-7 and V is TRBV15; 8 nucleotides match TRBD2. The V gene's germline CDR1 is LNHNV and CDR2 YYDKDF (reference sequence). J lost 0 bases, V lost 0 bases, and 1 base had no gene match. The CDR3 runs to 15 residues. CDR3 coding DNA: TGTGCCACCAGCAGAGAACGGGAGGGCTCCTACGAGCAGTACTTC. This codes for CATSREREGSYEQYF.